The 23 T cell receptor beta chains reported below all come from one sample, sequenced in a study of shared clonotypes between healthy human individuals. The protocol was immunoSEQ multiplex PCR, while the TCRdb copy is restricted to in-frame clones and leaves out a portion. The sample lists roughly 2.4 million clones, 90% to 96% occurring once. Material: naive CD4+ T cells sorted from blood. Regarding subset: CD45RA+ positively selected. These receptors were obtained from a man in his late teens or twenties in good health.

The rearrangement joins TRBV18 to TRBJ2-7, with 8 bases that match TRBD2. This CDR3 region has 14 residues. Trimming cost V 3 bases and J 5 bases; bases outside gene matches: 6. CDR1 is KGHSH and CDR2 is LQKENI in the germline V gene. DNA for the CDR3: TGTGCCAGCTCACCTTCGGGGGGGCCCGACGAGCAGTACTTC. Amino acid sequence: CASSPSGGPDEQYF.

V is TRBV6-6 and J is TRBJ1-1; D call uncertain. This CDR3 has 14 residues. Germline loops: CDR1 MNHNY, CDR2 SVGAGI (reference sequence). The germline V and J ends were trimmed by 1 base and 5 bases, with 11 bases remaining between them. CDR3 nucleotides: TGTGCCAGCAGTTACTTCAGTGGACCTACTGAAGCTTTCTTT. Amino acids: CASSYFSGPTEAFF.

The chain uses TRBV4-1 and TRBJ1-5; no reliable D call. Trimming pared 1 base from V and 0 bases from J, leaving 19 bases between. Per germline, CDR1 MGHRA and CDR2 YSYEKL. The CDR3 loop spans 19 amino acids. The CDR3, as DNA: TGCGCCAGCAGCCAAGCCAATCTGAAAAGTCCCATTAGCAATCAGCCCCAGCATTTT. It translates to CASSQANLKSPISNQPQHF.

The CDR3 DNA is TGTGCCAGCAGCACCAGCTACAATGAGCAGTTCTTC. Protein product: CASSTSYNEQFF. The rearrangement joins TRBV5-4 to TRBJ2-1; D is unclear. There are 12 residues in the CDR3. V was cut by 4 bases and J by 3 bases, with 5 bases left in between. Germline-derived CDR1 and CDR2 are SGHNT and YYREEE (reference sequence).

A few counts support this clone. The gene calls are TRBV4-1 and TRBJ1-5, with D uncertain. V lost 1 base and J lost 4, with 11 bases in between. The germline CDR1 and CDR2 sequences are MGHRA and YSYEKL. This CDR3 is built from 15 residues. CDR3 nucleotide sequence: TGCGCCAGCAGCCAAGTCGAGGGATCAAATCAGCCCCAGCATTTT. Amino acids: CASSQVEGSNQPQHF.

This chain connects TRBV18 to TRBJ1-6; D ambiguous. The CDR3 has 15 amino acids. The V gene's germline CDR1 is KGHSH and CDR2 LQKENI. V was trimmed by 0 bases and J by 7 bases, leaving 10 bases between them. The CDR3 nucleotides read TGTGCCAGCTCACCACCCGGGATGGGGAATTCACCCCTCCACTTT. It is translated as CASSPPGMGNSPLHF.

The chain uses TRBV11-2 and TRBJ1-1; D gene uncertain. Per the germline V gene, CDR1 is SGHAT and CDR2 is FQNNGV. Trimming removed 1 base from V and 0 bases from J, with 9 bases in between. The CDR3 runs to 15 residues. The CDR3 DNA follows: TGTGCCAGCAGCTTAGGGCCAGTGATGAACACTGAAGCTTTCTTT. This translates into CASSLGPVMNTEAFF.

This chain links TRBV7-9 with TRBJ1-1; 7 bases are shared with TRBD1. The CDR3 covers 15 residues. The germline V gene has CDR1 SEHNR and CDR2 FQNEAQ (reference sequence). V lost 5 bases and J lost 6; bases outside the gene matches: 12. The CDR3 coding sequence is TGTGCCAGCAGCATACCGACAGGGACTCTACCTGAAGCTTTCTTT. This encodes CASSIPTGTLPEAFF.

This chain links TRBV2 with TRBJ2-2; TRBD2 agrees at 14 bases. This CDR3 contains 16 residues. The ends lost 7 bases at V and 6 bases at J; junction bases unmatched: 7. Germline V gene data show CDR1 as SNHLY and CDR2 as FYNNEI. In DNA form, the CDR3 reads TGTGCCAGCACCCCGGGACTAGCGGGGGTTCCCGGGGAGCTGTTTTTT. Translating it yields CASTPGLAGVPGELFF. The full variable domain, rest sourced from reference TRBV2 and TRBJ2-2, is EPEVTQTPSHQVTQMGQEVILRCVPISNHLYFYWYRQILGQKVEFLVSFYNNEISEKSEIFDDQFSVERPDGSNFTLKIRSTKLEDSAMYFCASTPGLAGVPGELFFGEGSRLTVL.

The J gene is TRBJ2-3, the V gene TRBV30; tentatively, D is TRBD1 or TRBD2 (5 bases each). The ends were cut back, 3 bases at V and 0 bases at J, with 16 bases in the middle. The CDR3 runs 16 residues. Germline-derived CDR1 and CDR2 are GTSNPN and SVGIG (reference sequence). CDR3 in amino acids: CAWRPRDGSSTDTQYF. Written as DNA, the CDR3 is TGTGCCTGGAGACCACGGGACGGTTCTAGCACAGATACGCAGTATTTT. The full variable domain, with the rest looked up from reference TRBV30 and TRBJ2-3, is SQTIHQWPATLVQPVGSPLSLECTVEGTSNPNLYWYRQAAGRGLQLLFYSVGIGQISSEVPQNLSASRPQDRQFILSSKKLLLSDSGFYLCAWRPRDGSSTDTQYFGPGTRLTVL.

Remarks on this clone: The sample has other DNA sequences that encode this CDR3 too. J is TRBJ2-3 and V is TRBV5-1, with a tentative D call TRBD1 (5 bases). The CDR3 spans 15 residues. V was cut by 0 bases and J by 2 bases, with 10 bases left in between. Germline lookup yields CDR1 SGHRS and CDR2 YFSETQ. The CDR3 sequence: CASSLGQGLTDTQYF. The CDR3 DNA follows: TGCGCCAGCAGCTTGGGGCAGGGCCTCACAGATACGCAGTATTTT.

CDR3 residues: CATSRSYLRDSNQPQHF. CDR3 nucleotides: TGTGCCACCAGCAGATCGTACCTCAGGGATAGCAATCAGCCCCAGCATTTT. V is TRBV15 and J is TRBJ1-5; D might be TRBD1 (5 bases). The V end was cut by 2 bases, the J end by 0 bases, with 14 bases between. Germline-derived CDR1 and CDR2 are LNHNV and YYDKDF (reference sequence). The CDR3 is 17 residues long.

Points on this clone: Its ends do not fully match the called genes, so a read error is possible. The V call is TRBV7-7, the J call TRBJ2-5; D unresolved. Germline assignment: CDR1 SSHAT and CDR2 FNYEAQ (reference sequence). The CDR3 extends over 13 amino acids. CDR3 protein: CASSFSIQETQYF. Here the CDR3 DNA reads TGTGCTAGCAGCTTTTCAATCCAAGAGACCCAGTACTTC.

The CDR3 here is CASSPGQGEYEQYF. The CDR3, as DNA: TGCGCCAGCAGCCCTGGACAGGGGGAATACGAGCAGTACTTC. The chain uses TRBV4-3 and TRBJ2-7; 10 positions agree with TRBD1. The CDR3 loop spans 14 amino acids. CDR1 is LGHNA, CDR2 YSLEER, per germline. V shed 4 bases, J shed 4 bases, and the junction held 4 bases outside the gene matches.

CDR3 nucleotides: TGTGCCAGCAGAAATTCCGGGACAGGGGTCTACGAGCAGTACTTC. Its translation: CASRNSGTGVYEQYF. The chain couples TRBV7-8 to TRBJ2-7; 10 bases are shared with TRBD1. CDR3 length equals 15 residues. CDR1 and CDR2 from the germline V gene are SGHVS and FQNEAQ. V dropped 6 bases and J dropped 3; count of bases not matched to a gene: 8.

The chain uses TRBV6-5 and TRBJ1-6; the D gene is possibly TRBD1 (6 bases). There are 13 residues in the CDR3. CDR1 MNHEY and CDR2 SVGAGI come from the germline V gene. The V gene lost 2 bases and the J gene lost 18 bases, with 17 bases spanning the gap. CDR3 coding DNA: TGTGCCAGCAGTTACCTCGAGGGGGGGATTCCCCACTTT. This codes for CASSYLEGGIPHF.

The chain's CDR3 is CASSDPGQGGTEAFF. The CDR3 DNA follows: TGTGCCAGCAGCGACCCGGGACAGGGTGGGACTGAAGCTTTCTTT. This chain connects TRBV11-2 to TRBJ1-1, with 9 bases aligning to TRBD1. CDR1 and CDR2 (germline): SGHAT, FQNNGV. J lost 5 bases, V lost 5 bases, and 9 bases had no gene match. This CDR3 contains 15 residues.

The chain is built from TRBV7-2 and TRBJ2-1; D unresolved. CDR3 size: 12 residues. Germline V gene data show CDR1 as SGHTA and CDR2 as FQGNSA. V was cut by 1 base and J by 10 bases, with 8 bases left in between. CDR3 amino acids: CASSLVWREQFF. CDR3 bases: TGTGCCAGCAGCTTAGTGTGGCGGGAGCAGTTCTTC.

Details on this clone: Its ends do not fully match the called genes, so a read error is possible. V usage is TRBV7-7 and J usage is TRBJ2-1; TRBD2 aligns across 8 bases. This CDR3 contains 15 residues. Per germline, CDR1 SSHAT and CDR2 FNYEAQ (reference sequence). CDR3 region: CASSSTVSGEGEQFF. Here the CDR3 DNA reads TGTGCTAGCAGCTCCACTGTTAGCGGGGAGGGAGAGCAGTTCTTC.

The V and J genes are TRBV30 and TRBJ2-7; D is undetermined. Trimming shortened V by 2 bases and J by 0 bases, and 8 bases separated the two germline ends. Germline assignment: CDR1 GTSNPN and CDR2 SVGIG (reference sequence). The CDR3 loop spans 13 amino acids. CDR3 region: CAWSSASSYEQYF. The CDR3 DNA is TGTGCCTGGAGTAGTGCGAGCTCCTACGAGCAGTACTTC.

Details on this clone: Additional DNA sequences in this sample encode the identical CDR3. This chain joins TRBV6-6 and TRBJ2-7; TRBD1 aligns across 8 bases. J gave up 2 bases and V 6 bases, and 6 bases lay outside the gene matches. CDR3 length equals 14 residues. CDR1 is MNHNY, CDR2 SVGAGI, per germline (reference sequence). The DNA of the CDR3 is TGTGCCAGCAGAACCGGACAGGGAACCTACGAGCAGTACTTC. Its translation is CASRTGQGTYEQYF.

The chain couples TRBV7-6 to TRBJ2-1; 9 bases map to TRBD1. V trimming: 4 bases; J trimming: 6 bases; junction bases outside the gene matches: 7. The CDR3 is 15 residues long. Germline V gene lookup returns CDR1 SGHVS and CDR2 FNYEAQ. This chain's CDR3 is CASSWTGALFNEQFF. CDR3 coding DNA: TGTGCCAGCAGCTGGACAGGGGCCCTCTTCAATGAGCAGTTCTTC.

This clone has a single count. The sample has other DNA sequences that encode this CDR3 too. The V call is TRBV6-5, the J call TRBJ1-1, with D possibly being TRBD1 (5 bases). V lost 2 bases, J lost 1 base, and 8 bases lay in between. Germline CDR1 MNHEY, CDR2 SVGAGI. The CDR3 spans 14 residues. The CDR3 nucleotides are TGTGCCAGCAGTTACGACAGACCGAACACTGAAGCTTTCTTT. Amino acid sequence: CASSYDRPNTEAFF.